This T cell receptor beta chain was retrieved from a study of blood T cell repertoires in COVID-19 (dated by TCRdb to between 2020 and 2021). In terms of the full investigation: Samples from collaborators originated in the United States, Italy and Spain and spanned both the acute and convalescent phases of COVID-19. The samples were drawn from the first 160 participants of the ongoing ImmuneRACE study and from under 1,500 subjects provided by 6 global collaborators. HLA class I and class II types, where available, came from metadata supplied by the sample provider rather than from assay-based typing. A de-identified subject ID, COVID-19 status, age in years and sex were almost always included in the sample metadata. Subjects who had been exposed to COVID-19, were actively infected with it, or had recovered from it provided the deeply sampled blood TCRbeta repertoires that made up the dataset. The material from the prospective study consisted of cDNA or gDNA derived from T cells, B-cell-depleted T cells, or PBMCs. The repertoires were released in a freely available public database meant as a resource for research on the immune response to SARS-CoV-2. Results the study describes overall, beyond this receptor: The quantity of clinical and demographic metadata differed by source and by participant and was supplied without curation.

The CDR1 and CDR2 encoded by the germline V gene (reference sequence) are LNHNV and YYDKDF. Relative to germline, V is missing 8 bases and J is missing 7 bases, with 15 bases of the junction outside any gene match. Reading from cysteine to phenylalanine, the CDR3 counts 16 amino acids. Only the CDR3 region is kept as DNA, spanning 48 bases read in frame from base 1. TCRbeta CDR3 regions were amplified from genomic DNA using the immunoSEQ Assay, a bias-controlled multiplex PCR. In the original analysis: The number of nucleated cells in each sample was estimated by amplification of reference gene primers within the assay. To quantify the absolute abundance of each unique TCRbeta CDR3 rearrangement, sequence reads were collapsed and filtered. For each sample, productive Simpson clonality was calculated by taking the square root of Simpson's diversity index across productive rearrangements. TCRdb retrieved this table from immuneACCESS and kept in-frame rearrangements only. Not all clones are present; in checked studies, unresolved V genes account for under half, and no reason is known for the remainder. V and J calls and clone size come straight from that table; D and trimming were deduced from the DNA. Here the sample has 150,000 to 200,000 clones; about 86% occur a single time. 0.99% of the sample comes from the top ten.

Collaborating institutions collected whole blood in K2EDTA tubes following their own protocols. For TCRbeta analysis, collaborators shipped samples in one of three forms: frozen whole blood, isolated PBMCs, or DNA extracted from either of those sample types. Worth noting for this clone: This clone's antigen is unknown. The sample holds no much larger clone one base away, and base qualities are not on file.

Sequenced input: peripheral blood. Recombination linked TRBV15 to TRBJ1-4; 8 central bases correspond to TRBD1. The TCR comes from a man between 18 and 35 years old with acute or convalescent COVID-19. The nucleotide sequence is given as TGTGCCACCTTAAGGGACCAGGGGGCCCTCGGTGAAAAACTGTTTTTT. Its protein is CATLRDQGALGEKLFF.